The T cell receptor (beta chain) under discussion was sequenced for a study of cytomegalovirus exposure and HLA in healthy donors. Study overall: Sequencing of roughly 180 million T cells in an earlier analysis found about 120 million unique TCR beta sequences. The Caucasian-associated ancestry cluster held roughly 80% of approximately 400 genotyped donors.

Vbeta (60) and Jbeta (13) primers were used in the PCR. Using immunoSEQ multiplex PCR, the repertoire was profiled, and TCRdb retains in-frame clones only, with some absent. The sample has around 170,000 clones, about 77% seen once. This TCR came from a young woman in good health and CMV-seropositive. Sample: PBMCs.

The CDR3 spells CASSQEGSGGVYEQYF. The DNA for the CDR3 is TGTGCCAGCAGCCAAGAGGGGAGCGGGGGGGTCTACGAGCAGTACTTC. The V call is TRBV4-2, the J call TRBJ2-7; 10 positions agree with TRBD2. This CDR3 is 16 amino acids long. Trimming took 0 bases from V and 3 from J; bases not matched to a gene: 5. Germline V gene sequence: CDR1 LGHNA, CDR2 YNFKEQ.